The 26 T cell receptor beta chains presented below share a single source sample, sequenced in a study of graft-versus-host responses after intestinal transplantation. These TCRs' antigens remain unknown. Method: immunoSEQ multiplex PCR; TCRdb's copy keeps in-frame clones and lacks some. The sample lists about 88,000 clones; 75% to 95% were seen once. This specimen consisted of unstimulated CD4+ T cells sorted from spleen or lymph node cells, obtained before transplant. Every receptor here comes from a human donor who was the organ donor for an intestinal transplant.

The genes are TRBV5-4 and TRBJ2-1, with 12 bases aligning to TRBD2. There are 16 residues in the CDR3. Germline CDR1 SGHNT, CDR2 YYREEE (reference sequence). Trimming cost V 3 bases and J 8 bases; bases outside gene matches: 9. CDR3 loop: CASSSPSGRAWDEQFF. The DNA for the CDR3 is TGTGCCAGCAGCTCGCCTAGCGGGAGGGCCTGGGATGAGCAGTTCTTC.

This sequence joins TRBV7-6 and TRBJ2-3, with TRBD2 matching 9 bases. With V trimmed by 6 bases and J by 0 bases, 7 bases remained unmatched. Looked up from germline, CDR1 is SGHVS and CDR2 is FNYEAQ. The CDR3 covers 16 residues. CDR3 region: CASRVLAGPSTDTQYF. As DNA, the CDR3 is TGTGCCAGCAGGGTCCTAGCGGGACCTAGCACAGATACGCAGTATTTT.

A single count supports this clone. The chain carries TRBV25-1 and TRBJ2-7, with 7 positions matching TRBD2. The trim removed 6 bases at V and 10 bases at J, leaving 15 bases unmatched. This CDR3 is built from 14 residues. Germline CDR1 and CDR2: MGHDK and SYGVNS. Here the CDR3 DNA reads TGTGCCAGCAGCCCCTCGGTGGGGGGGAATGGTCAGTACTTC. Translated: CASSPSVGGNGQYF.

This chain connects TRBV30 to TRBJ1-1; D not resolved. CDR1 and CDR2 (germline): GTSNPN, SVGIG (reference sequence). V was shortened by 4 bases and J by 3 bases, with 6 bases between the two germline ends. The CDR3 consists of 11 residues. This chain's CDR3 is CAWTPDTEAFF. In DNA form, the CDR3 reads TGTGCCTGGACTCCGGACACTGAAGCTTTCTTT. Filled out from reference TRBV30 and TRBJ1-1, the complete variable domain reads SQTIHQWPATLVQPVGSPLSLECTVEGTSNPNLYWYRQAAGRGLQLLFYSVGIGQISSEVPQNLSASRPQDRQFILSSKKLLLSDSGFYLCAWTPDTEAFFGQGTRLTVV.

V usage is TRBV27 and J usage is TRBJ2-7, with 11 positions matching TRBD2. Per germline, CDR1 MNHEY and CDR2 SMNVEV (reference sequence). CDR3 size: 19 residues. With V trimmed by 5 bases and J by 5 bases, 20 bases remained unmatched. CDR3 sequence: CASSPRASGRLFYFNEQYF. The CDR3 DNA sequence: TGTGCCAGCAGTCCCCGGGCTAGCGGGAGGCTGTTTTACTTTAACGAGCAGTACTTC.

The CDR3 protein is CAISAGGAGYTF. CDR3 DNA sequence: TGTGCCATCAGTGCAGGGGGCGCTGGCTACACCTTC. The rearrangement joins TRBV10-3 to TRBJ1-2; 8 positions match TRBD1. Trimming removed 4 bases from V and 7 bases from J; junction bases left unmatched: 2. CDR1 is ENHRY and CDR2 is SYGVKD in the germline V gene. There are 12 residues in the CDR3.

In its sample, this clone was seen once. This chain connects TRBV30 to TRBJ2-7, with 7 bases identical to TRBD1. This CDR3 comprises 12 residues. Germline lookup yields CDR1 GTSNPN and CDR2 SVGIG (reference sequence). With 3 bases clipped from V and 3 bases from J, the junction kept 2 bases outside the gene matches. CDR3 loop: CAWRQGFYEQYF. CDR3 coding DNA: TGTGCCTGGAGACAGGGGTTCTACGAGCAGTACTTC.

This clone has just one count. The CDR3 DNA sequence: TGTGCCAGCAGCCTTAGCGGGAGAGAGACCCAGTACTTC. Translating it yields CASSLSGRETQYF. The chain is built from TRBV11-2 and TRBJ2-5; 9 nucleotides match TRBD2. Germline CDR1 and CDR2: SGHAT and FQNNGV. CDR3 length equals 13 residues. The junction had 2 bases not matched to a gene; V was cut back by 5 bases and J by 4 bases.

The CDR3 region is CARSLVFSRGWGYTF. The CDR3 coding sequence is TGTGCCAGAAGCTTGGTTTTCAGCAGGGGTTGGGGCTACACCTTC. V usage is TRBV5-3 and J usage is TRBJ1-2; D is possibly TRBD1 (6 bases). TRBV5-3 is treated as an ORF (open reading frame) with a function not yet certain. V was clipped by 0 bases and J by 8 bases, with 17 bases between them. The CDR3 totals 15 residues.

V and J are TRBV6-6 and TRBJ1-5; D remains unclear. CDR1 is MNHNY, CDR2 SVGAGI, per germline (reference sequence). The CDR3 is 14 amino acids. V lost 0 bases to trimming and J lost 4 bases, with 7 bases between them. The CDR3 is CASSYSEQNQPQHF. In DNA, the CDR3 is TGTGCCAGCAGTTACTCGGAACAGAATCAGCCCCAGCATTTT.

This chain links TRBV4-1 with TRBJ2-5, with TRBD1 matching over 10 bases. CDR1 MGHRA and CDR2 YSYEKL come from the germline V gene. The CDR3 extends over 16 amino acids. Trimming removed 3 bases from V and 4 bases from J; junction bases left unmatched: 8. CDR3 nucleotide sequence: TGCGCCAGCAGCCAGGCCGGGACAGGGGTCCGAGAGACCCAGTACTTC. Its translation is CASSQAGTGVRETQYF.

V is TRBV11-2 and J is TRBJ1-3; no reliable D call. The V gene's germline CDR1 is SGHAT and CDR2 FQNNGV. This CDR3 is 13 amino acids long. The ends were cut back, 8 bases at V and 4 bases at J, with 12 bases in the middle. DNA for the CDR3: TGTGCCAGCCGGAGGGAGACGGGAAACACCATATATTTT. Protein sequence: CASRRETGNTIYF.

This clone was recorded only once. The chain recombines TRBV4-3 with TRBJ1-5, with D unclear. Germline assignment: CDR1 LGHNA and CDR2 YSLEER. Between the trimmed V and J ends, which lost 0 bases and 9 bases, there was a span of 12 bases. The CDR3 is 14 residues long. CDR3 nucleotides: TGCGCCAGCAGCCAAGATACCCGGAGTCTGCCCCAGCATTTT. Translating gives CASSQDTRSLPQHF.

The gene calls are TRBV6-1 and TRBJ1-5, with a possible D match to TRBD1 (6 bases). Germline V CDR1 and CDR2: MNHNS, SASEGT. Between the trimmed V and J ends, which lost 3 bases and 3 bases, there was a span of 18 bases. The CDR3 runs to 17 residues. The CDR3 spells CASSEEAHRATNQPQHF. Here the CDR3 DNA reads TGTGCCAGCAGTGAGGAAGCACACAGGGCGACCAATCAGCCCCAGCATTTT.

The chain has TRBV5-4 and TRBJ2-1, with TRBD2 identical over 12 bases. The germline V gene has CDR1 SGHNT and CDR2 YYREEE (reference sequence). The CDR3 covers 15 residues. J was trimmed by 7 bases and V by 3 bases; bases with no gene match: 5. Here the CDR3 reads CASSSSGGAANEQFF. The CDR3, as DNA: TGTGCCAGCAGCTCTAGCGGGGGGGCCGCAAATGAGCAGTTCTTC.

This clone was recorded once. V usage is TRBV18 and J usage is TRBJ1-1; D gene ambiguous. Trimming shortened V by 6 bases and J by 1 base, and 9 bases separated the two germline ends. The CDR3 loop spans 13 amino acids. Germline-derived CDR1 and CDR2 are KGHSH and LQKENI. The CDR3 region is CASSPGENTEAFF. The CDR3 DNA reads TGTGCCAGCTCCCCCGGGGAGAACACTGAAGCTTTCTTT.

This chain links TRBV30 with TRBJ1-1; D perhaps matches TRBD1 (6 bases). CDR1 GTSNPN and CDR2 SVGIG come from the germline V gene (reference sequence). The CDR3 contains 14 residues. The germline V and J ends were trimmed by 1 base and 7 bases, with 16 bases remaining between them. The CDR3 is CAWSDDRIRGEAFF. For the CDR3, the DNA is TGTGCCTGGAGTGACGACAGGATTCGAGGTGAAGCTTTCTTT.

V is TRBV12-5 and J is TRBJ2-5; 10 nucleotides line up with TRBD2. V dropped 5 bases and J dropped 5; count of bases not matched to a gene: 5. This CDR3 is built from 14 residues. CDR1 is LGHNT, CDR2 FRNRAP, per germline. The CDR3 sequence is CASGTGLAPETQYF. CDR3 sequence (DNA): TGTGCTAGTGGTACGGGACTAGCGCCGGAGACCCAGTACTTC. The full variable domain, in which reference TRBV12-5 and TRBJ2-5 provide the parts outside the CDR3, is DARVTQTPRHKVTEMGQEVTMRCQPILGHNTVFWYRQTMMQGLELLAYFRNRAPLDDSGMPKDRFSAEMPDATLATLKIQPSEPRDSAVYFCASGTGLAPETQYFGPGTRLLVL.

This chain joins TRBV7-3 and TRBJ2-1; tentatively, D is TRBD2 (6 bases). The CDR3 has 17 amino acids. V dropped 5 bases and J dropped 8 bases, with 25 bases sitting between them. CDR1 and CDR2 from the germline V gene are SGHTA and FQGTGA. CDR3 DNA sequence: TGTGCCAGCAGCCCCAAGGGAGGAGGGCCAGTTGTCCATGAGCAGTTCTTC. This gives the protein CASSPKGGGPVVHEQFF.

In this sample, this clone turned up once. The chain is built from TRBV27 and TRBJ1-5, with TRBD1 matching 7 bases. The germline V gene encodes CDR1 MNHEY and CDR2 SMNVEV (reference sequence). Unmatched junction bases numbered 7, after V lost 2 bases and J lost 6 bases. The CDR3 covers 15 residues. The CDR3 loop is CASSLVGGGFQPQHF. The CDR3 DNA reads TGTGCCAGCAGTTTAGTAGGGGGCGGTTTTCAGCCCCAGCATTTT.

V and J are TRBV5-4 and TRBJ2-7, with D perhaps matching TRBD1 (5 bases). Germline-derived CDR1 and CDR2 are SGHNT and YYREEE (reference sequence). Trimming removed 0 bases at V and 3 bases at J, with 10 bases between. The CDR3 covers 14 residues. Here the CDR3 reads CASSLGGPVYEQYF. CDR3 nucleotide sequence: TGTGCCAGCAGCTTGGGGGGCCCAGTCTACGAGCAGTACTTC.

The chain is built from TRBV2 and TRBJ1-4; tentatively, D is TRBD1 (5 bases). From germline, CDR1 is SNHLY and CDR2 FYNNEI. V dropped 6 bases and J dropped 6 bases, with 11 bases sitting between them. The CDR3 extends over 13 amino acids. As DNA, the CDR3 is TGTGCCAGCAGAGGGACTAGGGATGAAAAACTGTTTTTT. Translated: CASRGTRDEKLFF.

The CDR3 region is CASSPRIGSSTDTQYF. The CDR3, as DNA: TGTGCCAGCAGTCCGCGGATCGGCTCTAGCACAGATACGCAGTATTTT. This rearrangement joins TRBV28 to TRBJ2-3; D not certain. The CDR3 runs to 16 residues. V lost 5 bases and J lost 0, with 15 bases in between. CDR1 is MDHEN, CDR2 SYDVKM, per germline. Based on the CDR3 plus reference TRBV28 and TRBJ2-3, the full variable domain is DVKVTQSSRYLVKRTGEKVFLECVQDMDHENMFWYRQDPGLGLRLIYFSYDVKMKEKGDIPEGYSVSREKKERFSLILESASTNQTSMYLCASSPRIGSSTDTQYFGPGTRLTVL.

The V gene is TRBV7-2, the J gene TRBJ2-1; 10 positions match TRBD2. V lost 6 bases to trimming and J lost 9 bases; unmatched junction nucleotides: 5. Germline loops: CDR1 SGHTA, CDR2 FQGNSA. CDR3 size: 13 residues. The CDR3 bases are TGTGCCAGCAGGAAAGCGGGAGGGACTGAGCAGTTCTTC. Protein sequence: CASRKAGGTEQFF.

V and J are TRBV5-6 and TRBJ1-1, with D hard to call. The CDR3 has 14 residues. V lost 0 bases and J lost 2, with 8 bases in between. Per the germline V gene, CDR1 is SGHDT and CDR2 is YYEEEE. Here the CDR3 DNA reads TGTGCCAGCAGCTTGGTTCGGGGAAACACTGAAGCTTTCTTT. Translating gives CASSLVRGNTEAFF.

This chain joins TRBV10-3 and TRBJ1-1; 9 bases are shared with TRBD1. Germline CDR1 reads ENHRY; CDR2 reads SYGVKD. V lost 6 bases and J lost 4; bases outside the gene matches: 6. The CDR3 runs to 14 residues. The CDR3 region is CAISRTGAITEAFF. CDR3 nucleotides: TGTGCCATCAGCCGGACAGGGGCGATCACTGAAGCTTTCTTT.